Below, 9 T cell receptor beta chains from the same sample are listed, as sequenced in a study of post-analysis software for immune sequencing data. TCR beta cDNA libraries had unique molecular identifiers. TCRdb redid the calling of the PCR reads with MiXCR, one entry per CDR3 protein. This sample has 250,000 to 300,000 distinct CDR3 sequences, with 35% to 40% found just once. Study-wide findings and caveats: Among several TRBV segments more frequent in patients than controls were TRBV5-6, TRBV5-1 and TRBV20-1.

What these receptors recognize is not known. The sequencing sample was made of blood. All receptors derive from a girl aged 5-17 years with multiple sclerosis.

A note on this clonotype: An end of the junction does not agree with germline; a read error may underlie this. The genes are TRBV27 and TRBJ1-2; 7 bases are shared with TRBD1. The CDR3 is 15 amino acids. Germline CDR1 MNHEY, CDR2 SMNVEV (reference sequence). The CDR3 sequence: CTSSPYAGGSSGYTF. The CDR3 bases are TGTACCAGCAGCCCATACGCAGGGGGTTCCTCTGGCTACACCTTC.

The DNA for the CDR3 is TGTGCCAGCAGCCAAGATCGGCAGGGAGGGAACTATGGCTACACCTTC. Its translation is CASSQDRQGGNYGYTF. V usage is TRBV3-1 and J usage is TRBJ1-2; possibly TRBD1 for D (5 bases). CDR3 length: 16 residues. CDR1 is LGHDT and CDR2 is YNNKEL in the germline V gene (reference sequence). V was shortened by 0 bases and J by 2 bases, with 13 bases between the two germline ends.

This clonotype was counted at least ten times. Given a much more abundant clone one base away, this may be a read error. This chain joins TRBV5-1 and TRBJ2-1; 7 bases line up with TRBD2. Germline V lookup: CDR1 SGHRS, CDR2 YFSETQ. After removal of 3 bases from V and 9 bases from J, the junction contained 9 bases not matched to a gene. The CDR3 consists of 14 residues. The CDR3 DNA reads as TGCGCCAGCAGCTGGCGCGGGAGCCTCAGTGAGCAGTTCTTC. Its translation: CASSWRGSLSEQFF.

The rearrangement uses TRBV2 and TRBJ1-1; D is unclear. The CDR3 is made up of 13 amino acids. Trimming stripped 3 bases from V and 1 base from J, with 6 bases between. Germline V gene data show CDR1 as SNHLY and CDR2 as FYNNEI. The CDR3 protein is CASSEYRNTEAFF. The CDR3 DNA is TGTGCCAGCAGTGAGTACAGGAACACTGAAGCTTTCTTT.

This sequence joins TRBV5-5 and TRBJ2-3; D unresolved. The length of the CDR3 is 16 residues. Germline CDR1 is SGHKS and CDR2 is YYEKEE (reference sequence). Trimming cost V 5 bases and J 2 bases, with 18 bases left between them. CDR3 DNA: TGTGCCAGCAGGCCGGTAGGGTTCGACATCACAGATACGCAGTATTTT. This encodes CASRPVGFDITDTQYF.

The CDR3 sequence: CSASQNSGANVLTF. In nucleotides, the CDR3 is TGCAGTGCTAGCCAAAACTCTGGGGCCAACGTCCTGACTTTC. The V gene is TRBV20-1, the J gene TRBJ2-6; D is unresolved. Germline V gene sequence: CDR1 DFQATT, CDR2 SNEGSKA (reference sequence). The CDR3 is made up of 14 amino acids. The V and J ends lost 3 bases and 0 bases respectively, with 6 bases between them.

This clonotype has a single count. A clone one base away is much larger, so this may be a read error. The V gene is TRBV7-9, the J gene TRBJ1-4; D uncertain. CDR1 and CDR2 (germline): SEHNR, FQNEAQ (reference sequence). The CDR3 contains 12 residues. CDR3 sequence (DNA): TGTACCAGCAGCTTAGATTTGGAAAAACTGTTTTTT. It encodes CTSSLDLEKLFF. Based on the CDR3 plus reference TRBV7-9 and TRBJ1-4, the full variable domain is DTGVSQNPRHKITKRGQNVTFRCDPISEHNRLYWYRQTLGQGPEFLTYFQNEAQLEKSRLLSDRFSAERPKGSFSTLEIQRTEQGDSAMYLCTSSLDLEKLFFGSGTQLSVL.

This clonotype was detected many times. The rearrangement uses TRBV7-2 and TRBJ2-1; 13 nucleotides align to TRBD2. The CDR3 length is 14 residues. The germline gives CDR1 SGHTA, CDR2 FQGNSA. Trimming cost V 5 bases and J 14 bases; bases outside gene matches: 9. The CDR3 reads CASSPGLAGEGKFF. The CDR3 region has the DNA TGTGCCAGCAGCCCTGGACTAGCGGGAGAAGGAAAGTTCTTC. Complete variable domain (other parts from reference TRBV7-2 and TRBJ2-1): GAGVSQSPSNKVTEKGKDVELRCDPISGHTALYWYRQSLGQGLEFLIYFQGNSAPDKSGLPSDRFSAERTGGSVSTLTIQRTQQEDSAVYLCASSPGLAGEGKFFGPGTRLTVL.

This clonotype has at least ten counts. This sequence joins TRBV7-9 and TRBJ1-2, with no clear D. The CDR3 covers 14 residues. V dropped 3 bases and J dropped 0 bases, with 8 bases sitting between them. Germline CDR1 and CDR2: SEHNR and FQNEAQ (reference sequence). CDR3 protein: CASSLGSANYGYTF. CDR3 coding DNA: TGTGCCAGCAGCTTGGGTTCGGCTAACTATGGCTACACCTTC.